These 21 T cell receptor beta chains share one sample of origin, sequenced in a study of T cells expressing NK-cell markers. TCRdb re-called the 5' RACE reads and shows each CDR3 protein once, DNA omitted. The repertoire table contains fewer than 400,000 distinct CDR3 sequences. Sequencing was carried out using blood T cells: a sorted CD56 or NKG2C T cell subset, CD4+ or CD8+ T cells, or bulk PBMC T cells (not recorded which). These receptors were taken from a woman between 45 and 65 years old in good health.

The V call is TRBV10-2, the J call TRBJ2-1; TCRdb returns TRBD2, unconfirmable since there is no DNA. Germline V CDR1 and CDR2: WSHSY, SAAADI. The CDR3 loop spans 13 amino acids. The CDR3 here is CATKREIHNEQFF.

This chain connects TRBV20-1 to TRBJ2-1. This CDR3 comprises 13 residues. Germline assignment: CDR1 DFQATT and CDR2 SNEGSKA (reference sequence). CDR3 region: CSASQYDWNEQFF.

V and J are TRBV5-6 and TRBJ2-2; TCRdb names TRBD1, which stays unverified in the absence of DNA. Germline CDR1 is SGHDT and CDR2 is YYEEEE. CDR3 length: 16 residues. The CDR3 is CASSSGVGGHTGELFF. Full variable domain (rest looked up from reference TRBV5-6 and TRBJ2-2): DAGVTQSPTHLIKTRGQQVTLRCSPKSGHDTVSWYQQALGQGPQFIFQYYEEEERQRGNFPDRFSGHQFPNYSSELNVNALLLGDSALYLCASSSGVGGHTGELFFGEGSRLTVL.

V gene TRBV29-1 combines with J gene TRBJ2-5. This CDR3 region has 13 residues. Germline CDR1 and CDR2: SQVTM and ANQGSEA. CDR3 sequence reads: CSVERPSQETQYF.

The rearrangement uses TRBV5-1 and TRBJ1-1. This CDR3 has 15 amino acids. The germline CDR1 and CDR2 sequences are SGHRS and YFSETQ. The CDR3 protein is CASSVEGVLNTEAFF.

The chain links TRBV12-3 or TRBV12-4 to TRBJ2-3; TCRdb picks TRBD2, but there is no DNA to check that call. The CDR3 has 18 amino acids. CDR3 residues: CASSSLAGALGVADTQYF.

The V call is TRBV2, the J call TRBJ1-1. CDR1 SNHLY and CDR2 FYNNEI come from the germline V gene. CDR3 length: 13 amino acids. The CDR3 is CASSERVDTEAFF.

This chain links TRBV4-1 with TRBJ1-2. Per the germline V gene, CDR1 is MGHRA and CDR2 is YSYEKL. The CDR3 has 15 residues. CDR3 residues: CASSQPLESNYGYTF.

The chain recombines TRBV25-1 with TRBJ1-5. The CDR3 has 13 amino acids. Germline values: CDR1 MGHDK, CDR2 SYGVNS. CDR3: CASTAADNQPQHF.

The J gene is TRBJ1-3, the V gene TRBV4-1. Germline V gives CDR1 MGHRA, CDR2 YSYEKL. This CDR3 has 15 amino acids. CDR3 residues: CASSQGYSPGNTIYF.

V and J are TRBV27 and TRBJ2-1; TCRdb designates TRBD1, a call that cannot be tested without DNA. CDR3 length: 16 amino acids. Per the germline V gene, CDR1 is MNHEY and CDR2 is SMNVEV (reference sequence). The CDR3: CASSSKNRVPYNEQFF.

The V gene is TRBV6-5, the J gene TRBJ1-2. CDR3 length equals 16 residues. CDR1 is MNHEY, CDR2 SVGAGI, per germline. The CDR3: CASSPTAALFLYGYTF.

The chain employs TRBV2 and TRBJ2-2; TCRdb's assignment of TRBD1 cannot be checked, as there is no DNA. Per the germline V gene, CDR1 is SNHLY and CDR2 is FYNNEI. CDR3 length: 16 amino acids. The CDR3 sequence: CASSEAGTGNTGELFF.

The chain combines TRBV27 with TRBJ1-3; as DNA is missing, the TRBD1 call by TCRdb cannot be tested. The germline V gene has CDR1 MNHEY and CDR2 SMNVEV (reference sequence). The CDR3 covers 15 residues. CDR3 protein: CASSFRAWGGNTIYF.

The V and J genes are TRBV5-4 and TRBJ1-1; TCRdb designates TRBD1, a call that cannot be tested without DNA. Germline-derived CDR1 and CDR2 are SGHNT and YYREEE (reference sequence). The CDR3 consists of 15 residues. CDR3 protein: CASSLVTGRYTEAFF.

The chain has TRBV27 and TRBJ2-5; TCRdb lists TRBD2, though no DNA is available to test this call. The CDR3 length is 15 residues. Germline V gene sequence: CDR1 MNHEY, CDR2 SMNVEV (reference sequence). The CDR3 sequence: CASSLSAGGRETQYF.

This chain connects TRBV3-1 to TRBJ2-7; TCRdb proposes TRBD1, but this gene call is untestable without DNA. The CDR3 sequence is 15 residues long. The germline gives CDR1 LGHDT, CDR2 YNNKEL (reference sequence). CDR3 sequence: CASSPKGKGNHEQYF.

The V call is TRBV30, the J call TRBJ2-1; TCRdb indicates TRBD2, and absent DNA this call remains unverified. The CDR3 spans 14 residues. Germline V gene lookup returns CDR1 GTSNPN and CDR2 SVGIG (reference sequence). Here the CDR3 reads CAWSRDFSTIEQFF.

The rearrangement joins TRBV5-6 to TRBJ2-1. The germline gives CDR1 SGHDT, CDR2 YYEEEE. The CDR3 length is 12 residues. The CDR3 here is CASSPFKGEQFF.

J is TRBJ2-1 and V is TRBV10-3; the D call from TCRdb, TRBD2, cannot be confirmed without DNA. Germline V gene data show CDR1 as ENHRY and CDR2 as SYGVKD. The length of the CDR3 is 19 residues. The CDR3 here is CAISDQGGTSDYSYNEQFF.

This chain joins TRBV5-5 and TRBJ2-7; TCRdb gives TRBD1 as the D gene, but with no DNA this cannot be confirmed. CDR1 SGHKS and CDR2 YYEKEE come from the germline V gene (reference sequence). This CDR3 contains 15 residues. The chain's CDR3 is CASSLIRLAPYEQYF.